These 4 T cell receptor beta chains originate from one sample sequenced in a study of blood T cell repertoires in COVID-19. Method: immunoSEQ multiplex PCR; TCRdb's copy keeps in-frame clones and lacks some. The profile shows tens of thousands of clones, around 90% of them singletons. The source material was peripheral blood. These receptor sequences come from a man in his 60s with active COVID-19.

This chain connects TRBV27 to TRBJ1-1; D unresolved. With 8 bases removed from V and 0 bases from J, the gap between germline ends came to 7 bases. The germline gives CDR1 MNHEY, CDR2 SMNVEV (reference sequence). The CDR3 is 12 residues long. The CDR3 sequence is CASRGVNTEAFF. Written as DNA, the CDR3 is TGTGCCAGCCGGGGTGTGAACACTGAAGCTTTCTTT.

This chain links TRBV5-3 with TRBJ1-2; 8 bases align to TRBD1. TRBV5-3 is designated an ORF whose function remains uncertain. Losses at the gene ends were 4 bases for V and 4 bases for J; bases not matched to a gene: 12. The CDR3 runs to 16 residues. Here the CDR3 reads CARSPWTGRDGYGYTF. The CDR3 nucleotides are TGTGCCAGAAGCCCCTGGACAGGGAGAGACGGCTATGGCTACACCTTC.

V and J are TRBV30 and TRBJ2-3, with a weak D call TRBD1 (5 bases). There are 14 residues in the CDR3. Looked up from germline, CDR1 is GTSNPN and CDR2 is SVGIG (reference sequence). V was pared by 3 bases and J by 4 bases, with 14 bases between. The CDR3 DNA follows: TGTGCCTGGAGAAAGGGGCTCCGGGCAGATACGCAGTATTTT. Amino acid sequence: CAWRKGLRADTQYF.

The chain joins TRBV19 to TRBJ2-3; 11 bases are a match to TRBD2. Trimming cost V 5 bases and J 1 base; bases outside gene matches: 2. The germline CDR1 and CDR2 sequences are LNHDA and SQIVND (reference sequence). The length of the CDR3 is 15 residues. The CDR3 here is CASSPGLAGTDTQYF. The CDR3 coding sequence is TGTGCCAGTAGTCCGGGACTAGCGGGCACAGATACGCAGTATTTT.